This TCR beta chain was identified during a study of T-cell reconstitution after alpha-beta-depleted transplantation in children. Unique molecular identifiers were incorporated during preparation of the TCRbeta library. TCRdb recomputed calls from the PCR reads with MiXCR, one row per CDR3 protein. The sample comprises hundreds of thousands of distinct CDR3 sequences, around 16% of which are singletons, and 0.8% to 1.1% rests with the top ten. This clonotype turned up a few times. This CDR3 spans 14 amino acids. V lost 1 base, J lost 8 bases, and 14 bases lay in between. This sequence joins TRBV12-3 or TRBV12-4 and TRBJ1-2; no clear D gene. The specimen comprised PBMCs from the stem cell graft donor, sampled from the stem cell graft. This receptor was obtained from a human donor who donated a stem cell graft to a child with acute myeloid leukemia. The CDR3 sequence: CASSLGHRIMGYTF. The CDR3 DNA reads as TGTGCCAGCAGTTTAGGCCATCGGATTATGGGCTACACCTTC.